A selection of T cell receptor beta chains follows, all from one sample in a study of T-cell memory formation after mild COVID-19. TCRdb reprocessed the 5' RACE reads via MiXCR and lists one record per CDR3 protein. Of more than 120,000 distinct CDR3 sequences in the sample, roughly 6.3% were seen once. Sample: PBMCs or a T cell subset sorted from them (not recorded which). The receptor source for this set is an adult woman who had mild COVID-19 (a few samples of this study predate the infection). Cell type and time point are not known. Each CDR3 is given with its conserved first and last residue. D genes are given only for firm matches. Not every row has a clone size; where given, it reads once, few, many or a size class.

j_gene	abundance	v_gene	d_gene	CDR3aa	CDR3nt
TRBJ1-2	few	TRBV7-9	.	CASSLPTRGGISGGYTF	TGTGCCAGCAGCTTACCGACCCGCGGGGGGATTTCGGGAGGCTACACCTTC
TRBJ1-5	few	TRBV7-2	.	CASSLEGMGGQPQHF	TGTGCCAGCAGCTTAGAGGGGATGGGCGGTCAGCCCCAGCATTTT
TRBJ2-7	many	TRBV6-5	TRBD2	CASSSLAGASHEQYF	TGTGCCAGCAGCTCCTTAGCGGGAGCTTCCCACGAGCAGTACTTC
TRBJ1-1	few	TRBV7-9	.	CASSLTRTRSEAFF	TGTGCCAGCAGCTTAACAAGAACCAGAAGTGAAGCTTTCTTT
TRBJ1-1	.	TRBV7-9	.	CASSLAWAGVNTEAFF	TGTGCCAGCAGCTTAGCTTGGGCAGGGGTGAACACTGAAGCTTTCTTT
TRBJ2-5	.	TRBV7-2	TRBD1	CASKGGRGFQETQYF	TGTGCCAGCAAAGGGGGCAGGGGTTTCCAAGAGACCCAGTACTTC
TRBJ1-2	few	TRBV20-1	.	CSASSGTHLLSYGYTF	TGCAGTGCTAGTTCCGGGACCCACTTGCTCTCGTATGGCTACACCTTC
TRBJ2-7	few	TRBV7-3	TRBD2	CASSSHQGTSRPNEQYF	TGTGCCAGCAGCTCCCATCAGGGGACTAGCCGACCCAACGAGCAGTACTTC
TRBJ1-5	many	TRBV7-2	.	CASSFQGNQPQHF	TGTGCCAGCAGCTTTCAGGGAAATCAGCCCCAGCATTTT
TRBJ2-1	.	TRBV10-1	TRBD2	CASNKRGGLFF	TGCGCCAGCAATAAGCGGGGGGGTCTGTTCTTC
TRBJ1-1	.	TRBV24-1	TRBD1	CATRQGGGTEAFF	TGTGCCACCCGACAGGGTGGGGGAACTGAAGCTTTCTTT
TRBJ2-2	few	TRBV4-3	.	CASSQEGHNTGELFF	TGCGCCAGCAGCCAAGAAGGGCATAACACCGGGGAGCTGTTTTTT
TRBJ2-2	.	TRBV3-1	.	CASSQHNTGELFF	TGTGCCAGCAGCCAACATAACACCGGGGAGCTGTTTTTT
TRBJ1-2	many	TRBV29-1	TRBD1	CSVEPGQGYGYTF	TGCAGCGTTGAACCGGGACAGGGGTATGGCTACACCTTC
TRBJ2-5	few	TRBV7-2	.	CASTHTIEVETQYF	TGTGCCAGCACACATACTATAGAAGTCGAGACCCAGTACTTC
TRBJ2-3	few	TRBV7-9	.	CASSPRPGTRADTQYF	TGTGCCAGCAGCCCACGTCCCGGGACACGGGCAGATACGCAGTATTTT
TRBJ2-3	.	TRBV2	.	CASSLDNTDTQYF	TGTGCCAGCAGTCTCGACAACACAGATACGCAGTATTTT
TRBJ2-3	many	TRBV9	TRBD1	CASSVDRGSADTQYF	TGTGCCAGCAGCGTTGACAGGGGCAGCGCAGATACGCAGTATTTT
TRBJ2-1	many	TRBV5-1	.	CASSLEGGTSSYNEQFF	TGCGCCAGCAGCTTGGAGGGGGGGACAAGCTCCTACAATGAGCAGTTCTTC
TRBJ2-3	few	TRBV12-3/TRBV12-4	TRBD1	CASSQDRGWTDTQYF	TGTGCCAGCAGTCAAGACAGGGGATGGACAGATACGCAGTATTTT
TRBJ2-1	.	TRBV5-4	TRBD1	CASSFRIGTGRDEQFF	TGTGCCAGCAGCTTTAGGATCGGGACAGGGAGGGATGAGCAGTTCTTC
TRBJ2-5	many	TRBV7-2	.	CASSLVGASQETQYF	TGTGCCAGCAGCTTAGTAGGGGCGAGCCAAGAGACCCAGTACTTC
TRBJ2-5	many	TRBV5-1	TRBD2	CASSSDPGLAQETQYF	TGCGCCAGCAGCTCCGACCCGGGACTAGCCCAAGAGACCCAGTACTTC
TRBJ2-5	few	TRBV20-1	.	CSAPARPPQYF	TGCAGTGCCCCGGCGAGGCCACCCCAGTACTTC
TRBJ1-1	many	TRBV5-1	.	CASSLVGGQATEAFF	TGCGCCAGCAGCTTGGTCGGGGGCCAAGCCACTGAAGCTTTCTTT
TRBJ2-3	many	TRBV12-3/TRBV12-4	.	CASRFRDKSTDTQYF	TGTGCCAGCAGATTCCGGGACAAGAGCACAGATACGCAGTATTTT
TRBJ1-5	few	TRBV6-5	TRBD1	CASSSLIRDRDQPQHF	TGTGCCAGCAGTTCTCTCATCCGGGACAGAGATCAGCCCCAGCATTTT